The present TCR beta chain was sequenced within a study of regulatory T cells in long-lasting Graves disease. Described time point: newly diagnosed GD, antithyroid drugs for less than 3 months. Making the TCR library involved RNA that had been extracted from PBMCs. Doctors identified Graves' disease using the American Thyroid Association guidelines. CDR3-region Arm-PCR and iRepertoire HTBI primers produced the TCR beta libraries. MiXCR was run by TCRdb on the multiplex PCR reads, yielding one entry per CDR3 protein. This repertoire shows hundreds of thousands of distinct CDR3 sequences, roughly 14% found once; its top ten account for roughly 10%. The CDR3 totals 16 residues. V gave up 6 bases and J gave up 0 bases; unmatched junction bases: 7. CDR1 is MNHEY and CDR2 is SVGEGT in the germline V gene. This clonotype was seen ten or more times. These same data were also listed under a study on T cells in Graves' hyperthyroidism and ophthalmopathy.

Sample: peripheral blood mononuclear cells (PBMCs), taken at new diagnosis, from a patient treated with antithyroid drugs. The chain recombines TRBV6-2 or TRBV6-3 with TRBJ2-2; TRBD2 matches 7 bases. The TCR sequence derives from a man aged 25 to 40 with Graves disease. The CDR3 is CASRKRDSPNTGELFF. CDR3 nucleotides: TGTGCCAGCAGGAAGCGGGACTCCCCGAACACCGGGGAGCTGTTTTTT.